The source of this TCR beta chain is a study of cytomegalovirus exposure and HLA in healthy donors (dated by TCRdb to about 2017). Regarding the study in general: In an earlier analysis of fewer than 750 of the donors, around 300 Gb of sequence data and approximately 120 million unique TCR beta sequences from about 179 million T cells were reported. The study aimed to test whether signatures of past pathogen exposure could be identified by cataloging public T cell receptors. A separate validation cohort of roughly 130 different subjects was used in addition to the approximately 670-subject first cohort. A later analysis re-analyzed previously published TCR beta repertoires from 666 donors and added high-resolution HLA genotyping to study TCR occurrence patterns. Rather than using new phenotypic data, the later analysis identified candidate immune exposures from TCR beta sequences and from how often those sequences occurred across donors. Every repertoire in the discovery cohort had been generated on one and the same sequencing platform. Alongside the repertoire data, information on donor age, sex, ethnicity and CMV serostatus was compiled. High-throughput TCR immunosequencing, statistical association of individual TCRs with disease status, and machine learning were combined to predict cytomegalovirus infection status. Among 398 genotyped donors of the cohort, an average of about 240,000 unique TCR beta nucleotide sequences were sequenced per donor, roughly a sixth of them non-productive. Because of strong linkage in the cohort, roughly five DR-DQ haplotypes were treated as single units for association and clustering. HLA typing covered class I and class II loci at four-digit resolution. The T cell repertoires of 666 subjects were profiled by immunosequencing and related to cytomegalovirus serostatus. Of the approximately 400 genotyped donors, over 70% fell in the genetic ancestry cluster associated with self-reported Caucasian donors. Genome-wide SNP genotypes for about three fifths of the 666 donors were used in a later genetic analysis, which treated that subset as a discovery cohort. Typing coverage varied by locus: roughly 620-630 donors for A, B, C, DRB1 and DQB1; 500 to 550 for DQA1; nearly 610 for DPA1; approximately 490 for DPB1. An earlier analysis of more than 450 of the donors used high-throughput TCR beta sequencing to judge whether each TCR beta V gene segment behaved as functional or pseudogenic. About 280 gigabases of sequencing data and around 90 million unique TCR sequences made up an early release that covered some 640 HLA-typed donors.

The method was the immunoSEQ multiplex PCR assay. A mixture of 60 forward primers for TCR Vbeta segments and 13 reverse primers for TCR Jbeta segments was used in the multiplex PCR. A multiplex PCR assay on genomic DNA amplified the CDR3 region of rearranged TCR beta genes. The amplified TCR beta libraries were sequenced on the Illumina HiSeq System as 87-base-pair reads. The authors' analysis ran thus. In a later analysis, some 80 million unique TCR beta chains were counted across the 690 or so repertoires, and roughly 10 million of these chains were shared by at least two donors. Raw reads were error-corrected and collapsed into unique sequences by a nearest-neighbor algorithm in which closely related sequences were merged to remove PCR and sequencing errors. V, D and J gene segments were assigned by aligning CDR3 sequences to IMGT reference sequences. Each retained sequence needed at least a six-nucleotide match to both a V gene segment and a J gene segment. A rearrangement counted as productive if the CDR3 had no stop codons and remained in frame with V and J, and every other rearrangement counted as non-productive. Following IMGT convention, CDR3 was defined as the stretch from the second conserved V-encoded cysteine to the conserved J-encoded phenylalanine. In an earlier analysis of some 550 of the donors, sequences lacking an unambiguous match to a single V gene segment were excluded. In an earlier analysis of a few hundred of the donors, V segments were called functional above 56.7% productive rearrangements and were called segregating when the between-donor standard deviation exceeded 5%. A statistical classification framework was built for diagnosing cytomegalovirus status from the catalog of TCR beta chain sequences. V and J gene assignment, in a later analysis, came from comparing TCR nucleotide sequences with IMGT/GENE-DB human TR gene sequences. Using the TCRdist pipeline, a later analysis assigned CDR3 sequences along with most-parsimonious VDJ recombination scenarios. A later analysis defined each TCR beta chain by its CDR3 amino acid sequence plus V-gene family, and excluded reads lacking a unique V-gene family. In a later analysis, 550 to 650 highly shared, low-generation-probability nucleotide sequences were removed to address suspected cross-contamination and a sequencing artifact. In a later analysis, a clonal expansion index was calculated for each public chain from normalized within-repertoire ranks of inferred template counts. Generation probabilities in a later analysis came from a VDJ recombination model fitted to out-of-frame rearrangements, and those results were checked against IGoR. A later analysis scored TCR-TCR, TCR-HLA and TCR-CMV co-occurrence with hypergeometric tests, applying a repertoire-size bias correction to TCR pairs. To estimate false discovery rates, a later analysis permuted the HLA or CMV assignments 20 times. In a later analysis, co-occurring TCRs were grouped using DBSCAN, and TCRdist sequence similarity was added for clustering within HLA-allele-positive subsets. Repertoires with fewer than 30,000 or more than 120,000 public chains were left out of co-occurrence clustering, as were four to six repertoires with anomalous nucleotide sharing. What TCRdb holds here is the immuneACCESS table cut down to in-frame rearrangements. Part of the clones is not present; checked against another copy, under half of the missing clones reflect an unresolved V gene, and the others are unexplained. That table supplies the V and J calls and clone size; D and trimming were determined from the DNA. The table for this sample lists 300,000 or so clones; almost 85% of them were counted only once. The ten largest clones take up 1.5% to 2.5% of the sample.

In the case of this clone: This clone's antigen is unknown. No base qualities exist here, and no much larger clone lies one base off it.

Overall study results and their limits: Some IMGT-functional V segments, including TRBV6-2 and TRBV6-3, could not be distinguished by the 87-base-pair reads and were therefore excluded. The cohort was sequenced for TCR beta chains only, and without alpha or paired-chain data the features that could be detected were limited. Immune exposure information for the cohort was limited to CMV serostatus. A total of about 150 TCR beta chains were listed by the study as associated with cytomegalovirus. When HLA alleles, especially DR and DQ, strongly co-occurred, attributing TCR associations to individual alleles was difficult. Linkage disequilibrium might explain the correlated functional status among segregating V segments, but an unknown experimental factor could not be ruled out. Cytomegalovirus status was reported to be diagnosed by the classifier with high specificity and sensitivity in both the original and validation cohorts. According to a later analysis, TCR association rates differed among HLA loci, with DRB1 alleles showing the most associated TCRs and HLA-C alleles showing the fewest. The sequencing pipeline was judged likely to have produced a cluster of highly shared sequence variants as a technical artifact. A further reported finding was that TCR beta sequences accurately predicted the HLA-A and HLA-B alleles for most subjects in the first cohort. In a later analysis, several top co-occurrence clusters were reported to appear linked to parvovirus B19, influenza, CMV and Epstein-Barr virus. Most CMV-associated TCR beta chains appeared to be HLA-restricted in a later analysis, and the HLA associations seemed to be driven largely by CMV exposure. It was suggested by the authors that the approach could potentially be generalized to other disease states and immunological phenotypes. Because some donors lacked HLA typing at each locus, the association tests relied only on the typed subset. A few of the identified cytomegalovirus-associated TCR beta chains were confirmed in vitro to be specific for cytomegalovirus antigens. Specific HLA alleles were associated with 16,951 TCR beta sequences at a false discovery rate of 0.05 in a later analysis. Most TCR sequences were seen in very few donors, while some public TCRs were found in many individuals. Because counts were too low, seventeen rarely observed V segments, including chromosome 9 orphons, were excluded from the earlier analysis of several hundred of the donors. V-gene and J-gene trimming of TCR beta chains was associated with a missense DCLRE1C variant in a later genetic analysis, and the association was replicated in an independent cohort. Compared with equally common non-associated chains, HLA-associated TCR beta chains in a later analysis were more clonally expanded and had lower generation probabilities. Presence/absence analyses assumed roughly uniform sequencing depth across donors, an assumption that may not hold. In an earlier analysis of roughly 500 of the donors, most TCR beta V segments appeared in productive rearrangements about 87% or about 30% of the time, broadly matching IMGT annotations. A later genetic analysis reported fewer N-insertions in productive TCRs among donors in an Asian-associated ancestry cluster than the roughly 640-donor mean.

The germline V gene provides CDR1 KGHSH and CDR2 LQKENI. V drops 1 base and J drops 11 bases, leaving 8 bases in between. The CDR3 goes from the cysteine to the phenylalanine over 12 residues. Just the 36-base CDR3 DNA is kept, in frame starting at base 1. The cohort consisted of hundreds of healthy bone marrow donors. At the time of sampling, every cohort member was nominally healthy, though immune exposures that went unrecorded were likely present. The donor tested CMV seropositive and was one of the 289 seropositive cohort members. Every donor gave a peripheral blood sample, and the peripheral blood mononuclear cells from that sample were used for TCR beta sequencing. The Qiagen DNeasy Blood Extraction Kit was used to extract genomic DNA from the blood cell samples.

The sample comprised PBMCs. The sequence was obtained from a woman between 40 and 55 years old in good health and CMV-seropositive. This receptor chain uses TRBV18 and TRBJ1-4, with an unclear D gene assignment. The CDR3 region: CASSPRERKLFF. The DNA sequence is TGTGCCAGCTCACCACGGGAGAGGAAACTGTTTTTT.